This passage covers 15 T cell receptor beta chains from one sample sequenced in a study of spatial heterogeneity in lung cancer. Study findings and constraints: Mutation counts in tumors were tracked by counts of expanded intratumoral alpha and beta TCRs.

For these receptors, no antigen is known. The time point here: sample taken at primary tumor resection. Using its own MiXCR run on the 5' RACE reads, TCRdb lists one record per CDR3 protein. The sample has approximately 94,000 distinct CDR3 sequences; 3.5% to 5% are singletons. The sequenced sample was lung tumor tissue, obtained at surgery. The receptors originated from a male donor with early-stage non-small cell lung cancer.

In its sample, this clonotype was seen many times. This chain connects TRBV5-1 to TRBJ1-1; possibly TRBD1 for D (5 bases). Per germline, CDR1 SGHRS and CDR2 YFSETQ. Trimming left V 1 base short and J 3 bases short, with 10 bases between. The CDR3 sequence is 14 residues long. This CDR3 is CASSLLGEDTEAFF. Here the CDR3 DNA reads TGCGCCAGCAGCTTGTTAGGGGAGGACACTGAAGCTTTCTTT.

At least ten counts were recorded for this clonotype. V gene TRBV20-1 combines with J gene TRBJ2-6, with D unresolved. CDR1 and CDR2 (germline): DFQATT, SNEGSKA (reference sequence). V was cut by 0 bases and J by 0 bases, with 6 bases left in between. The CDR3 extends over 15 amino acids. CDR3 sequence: CSARDQLSGANVLTF. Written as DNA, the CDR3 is TGCAGTGCTAGAGATCAACTCTCTGGGGCCAACGTCCTGACTTTC.

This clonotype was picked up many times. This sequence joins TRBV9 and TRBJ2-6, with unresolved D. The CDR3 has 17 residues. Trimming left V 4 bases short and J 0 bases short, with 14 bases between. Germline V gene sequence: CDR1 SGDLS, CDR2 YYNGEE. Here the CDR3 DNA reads TGTGCCAGCAGCCCCGATCATGACAACTCTGGGGCCAACGTCCTGACTTTC. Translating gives CASSPDHDNSGANVLTF.

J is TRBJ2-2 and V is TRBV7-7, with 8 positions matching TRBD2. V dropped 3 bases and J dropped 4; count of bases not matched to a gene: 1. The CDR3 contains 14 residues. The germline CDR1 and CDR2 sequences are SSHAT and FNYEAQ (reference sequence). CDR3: CASSFSGSTGELFF. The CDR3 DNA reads TGTGCCAGCAGCTTCAGCGGGAGCACCGGGGAGCTGTTTTTT.

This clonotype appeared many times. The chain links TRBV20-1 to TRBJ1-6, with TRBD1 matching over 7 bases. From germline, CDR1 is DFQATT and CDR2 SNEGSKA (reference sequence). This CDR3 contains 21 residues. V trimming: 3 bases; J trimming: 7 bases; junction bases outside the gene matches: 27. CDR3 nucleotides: TGCAGTGCTAGCCGGGACAGCAATTACGAAGCCGGGTCGTTATGGAATTCACCCCTCCACTTT. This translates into CSASRDSNYEAGSLWNSPLHF.

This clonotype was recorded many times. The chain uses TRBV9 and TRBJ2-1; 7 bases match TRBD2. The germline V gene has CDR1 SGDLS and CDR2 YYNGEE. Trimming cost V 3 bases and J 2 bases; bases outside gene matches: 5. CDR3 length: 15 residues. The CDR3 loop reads CASSALAEAYNEQFF. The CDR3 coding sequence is TGTGCCAGCAGCGCCCTAGCGGAGGCCTACAATGAGCAGTTCTTC.

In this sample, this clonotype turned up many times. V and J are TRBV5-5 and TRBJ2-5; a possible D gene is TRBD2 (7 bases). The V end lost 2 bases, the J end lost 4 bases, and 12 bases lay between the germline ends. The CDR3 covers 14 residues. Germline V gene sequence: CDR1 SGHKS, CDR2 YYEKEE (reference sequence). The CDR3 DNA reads TGTGCCAGCAGCTTTAGGGGAGGGGGAGAGACCCAGTACTTC. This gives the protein CASSFRGGGETQYF.

The DNA for the CDR3 is TGCAGTGCTTGGACTAGCAGGAACGGCGAGCAGTACTTC. As protein: CSAWTSRNGEQYF. The V gene is TRBV20-1, the J gene TRBJ2-7, with 8 bases identical to TRBD2. CDR1 is DFQATT and CDR2 is SNEGSKA in the germline V gene (reference sequence). The junction had 9 bases not matched to a gene; V was cut back by 5 bases and J by 6 bases. The CDR3 sequence is 13 residues long.

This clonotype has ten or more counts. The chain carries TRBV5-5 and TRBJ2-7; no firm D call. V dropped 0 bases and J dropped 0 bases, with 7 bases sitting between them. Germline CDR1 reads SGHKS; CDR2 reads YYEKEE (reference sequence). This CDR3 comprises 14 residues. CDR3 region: CASSLVAYSYEQYF. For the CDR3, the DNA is TGTGCCAGCAGCTTGGTAGCATACTCCTACGAGCAGTACTTC.

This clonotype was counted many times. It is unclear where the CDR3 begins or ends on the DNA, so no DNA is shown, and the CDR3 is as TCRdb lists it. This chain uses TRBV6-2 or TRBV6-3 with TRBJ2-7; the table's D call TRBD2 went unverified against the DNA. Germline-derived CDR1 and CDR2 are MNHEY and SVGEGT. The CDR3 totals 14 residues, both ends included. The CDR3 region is CASSWATGTSGKYF.

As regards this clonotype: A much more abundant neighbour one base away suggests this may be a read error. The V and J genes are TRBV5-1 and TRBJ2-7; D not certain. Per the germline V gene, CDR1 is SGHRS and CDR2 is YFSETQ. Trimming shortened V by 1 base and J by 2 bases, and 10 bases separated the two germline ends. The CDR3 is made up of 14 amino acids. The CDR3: CASSLTTGPYEQYF. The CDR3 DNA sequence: TGCGCCAGCAGCTTGACTACGGGCCCCTACGAGCAGTACTTC.

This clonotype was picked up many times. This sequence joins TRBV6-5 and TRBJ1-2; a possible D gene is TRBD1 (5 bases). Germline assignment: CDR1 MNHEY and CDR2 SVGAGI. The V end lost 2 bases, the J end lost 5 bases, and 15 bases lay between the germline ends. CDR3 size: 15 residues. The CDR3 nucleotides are TGTGCCAGCAGTTACGACGTCCTAGGGGCTTATGGCTACACCTTC. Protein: CASSYDVLGAYGYTF.

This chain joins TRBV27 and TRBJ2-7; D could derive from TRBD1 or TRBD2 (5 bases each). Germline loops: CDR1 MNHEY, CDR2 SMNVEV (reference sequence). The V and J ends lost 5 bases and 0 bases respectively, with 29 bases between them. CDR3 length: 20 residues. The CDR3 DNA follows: TGTGCCAGCAGTACGCGATCTTTGGGACGGACGCCGATTCCCTCCTACGAGCAGTACTTC. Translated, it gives CASSTRSLGRTPIPSYEQYF.

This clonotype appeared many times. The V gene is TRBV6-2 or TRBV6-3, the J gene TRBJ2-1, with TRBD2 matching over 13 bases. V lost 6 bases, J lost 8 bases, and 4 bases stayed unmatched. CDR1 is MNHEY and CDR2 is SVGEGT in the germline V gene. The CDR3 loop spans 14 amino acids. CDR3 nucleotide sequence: TGTGCCAGCAGCCTACTAGCGGGAGGGCATGAGCAGTTCTTC. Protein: CASSLLAGGHEQFF.

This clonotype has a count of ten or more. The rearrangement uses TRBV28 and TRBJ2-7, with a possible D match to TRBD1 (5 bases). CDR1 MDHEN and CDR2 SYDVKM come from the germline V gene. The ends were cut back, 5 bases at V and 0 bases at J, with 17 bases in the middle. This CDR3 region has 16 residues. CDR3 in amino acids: CASSSYRISSSYEQYF. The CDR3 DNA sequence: TGTGCCAGCAGTAGCTACAGGATATCAAGCTCCTACGAGCAGTACTTC.